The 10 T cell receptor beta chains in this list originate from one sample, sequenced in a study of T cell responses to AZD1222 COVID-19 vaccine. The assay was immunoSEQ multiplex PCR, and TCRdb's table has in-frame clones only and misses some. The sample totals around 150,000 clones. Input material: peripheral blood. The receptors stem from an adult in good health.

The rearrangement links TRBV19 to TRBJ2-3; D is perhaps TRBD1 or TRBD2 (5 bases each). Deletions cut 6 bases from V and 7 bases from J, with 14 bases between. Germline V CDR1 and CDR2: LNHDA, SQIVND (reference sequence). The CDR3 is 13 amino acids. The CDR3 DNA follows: TGTGCCAGTAGCTCGACTGGGACGAATACGCAGTATTTT. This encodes CASSSTGTNTQYF.

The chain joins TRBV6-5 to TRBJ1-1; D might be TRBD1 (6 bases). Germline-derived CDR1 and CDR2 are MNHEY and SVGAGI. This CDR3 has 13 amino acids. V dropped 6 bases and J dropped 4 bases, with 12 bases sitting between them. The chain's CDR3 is CASRTGGGTEAFF. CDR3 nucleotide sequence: TGTGCCAGCAGGACTGGGGGCGGCACTGAAGCTTTCTTT.

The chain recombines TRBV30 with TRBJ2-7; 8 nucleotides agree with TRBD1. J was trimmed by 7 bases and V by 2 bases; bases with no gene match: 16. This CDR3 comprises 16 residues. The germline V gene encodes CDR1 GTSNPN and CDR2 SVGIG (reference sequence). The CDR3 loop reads CAWSPTRTGLMEEQYF. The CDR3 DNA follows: TGTGCCTGGAGTCCTACTCGGACAGGGCTAATGGAAGAGCAGTACTTC.

The CDR3 reads CASSIGGQVYGYTF. In DNA, the CDR3 is TGTGCCAGTAGTATAGGGGGACAGGTCTATGGCTACACCTTC. The chain is built from TRBV19 and TRBJ1-2; 8 bases line up with TRBD1. The germline gives CDR1 LNHDA, CDR2 SQIVND (reference sequence). This CDR3 is 14 amino acids long. V was pared by 1 base and J by 4 bases, with 2 bases of the junction left unmatched.

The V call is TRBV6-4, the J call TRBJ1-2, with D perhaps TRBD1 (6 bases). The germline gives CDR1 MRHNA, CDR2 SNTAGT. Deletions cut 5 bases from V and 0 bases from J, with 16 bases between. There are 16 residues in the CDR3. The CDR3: CASSLNADSANYGYTF. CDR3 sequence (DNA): TGTGCCAGCAGTCTAAATGCGGACAGTGCTAACTATGGCTACACCTTC.

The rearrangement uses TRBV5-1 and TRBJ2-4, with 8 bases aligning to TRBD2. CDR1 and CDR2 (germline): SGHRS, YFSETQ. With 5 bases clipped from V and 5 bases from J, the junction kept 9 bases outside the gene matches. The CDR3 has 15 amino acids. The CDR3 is CASSPEQGLENIQYF. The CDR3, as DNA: TGCGCCAGCAGTCCGGAACAGGGACTAGAAAACATTCAGTACTTC. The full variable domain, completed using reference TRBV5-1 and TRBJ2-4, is KAGVTQTPRYLIKTRGQQVTLSCSPISGHRSVSWYQQTPGQGLQFLFEYFSETQRNKGNFPGRFSGRQFSNSRSEMNVSTLELGDSALYLCASSPEQGLENIQYFGAGTRLSVL.

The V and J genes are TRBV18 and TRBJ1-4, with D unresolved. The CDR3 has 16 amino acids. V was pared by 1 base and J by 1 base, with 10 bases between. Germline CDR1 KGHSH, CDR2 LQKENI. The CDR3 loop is CASSPQPVGTNEKLFF. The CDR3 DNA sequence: TGTGCCAGCTCACCACAGCCAGTAGGAACTAATGAAAAACTGTTTTTT.

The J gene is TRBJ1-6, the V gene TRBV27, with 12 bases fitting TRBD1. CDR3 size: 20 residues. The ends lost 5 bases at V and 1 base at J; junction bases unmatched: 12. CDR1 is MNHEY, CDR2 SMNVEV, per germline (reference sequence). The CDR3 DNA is TGTGCCAGCAGTAAGCCGGGGACAGGGGGCTTTTGGTCCTATAATTCACCCCTCCACTTT. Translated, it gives CASSKPGTGGFWSYNSPLHF.

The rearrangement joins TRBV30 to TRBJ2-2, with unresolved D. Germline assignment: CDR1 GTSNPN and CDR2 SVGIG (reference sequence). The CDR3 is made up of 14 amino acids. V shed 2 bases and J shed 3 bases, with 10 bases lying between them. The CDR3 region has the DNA TGTGCCTGGAGTATAGACCGTCACACCGGGGAGCTGTTTTTT. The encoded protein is CAWSIDRHTGELFF.

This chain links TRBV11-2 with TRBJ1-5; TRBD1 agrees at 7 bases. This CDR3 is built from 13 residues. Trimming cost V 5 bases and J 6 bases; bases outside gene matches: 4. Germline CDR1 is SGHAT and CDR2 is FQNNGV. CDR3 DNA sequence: TGTGCCAGCAGCCCTGACAGGGCTCAGCCCCAGCATTTT. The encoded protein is CASSPDRAQPQHF.